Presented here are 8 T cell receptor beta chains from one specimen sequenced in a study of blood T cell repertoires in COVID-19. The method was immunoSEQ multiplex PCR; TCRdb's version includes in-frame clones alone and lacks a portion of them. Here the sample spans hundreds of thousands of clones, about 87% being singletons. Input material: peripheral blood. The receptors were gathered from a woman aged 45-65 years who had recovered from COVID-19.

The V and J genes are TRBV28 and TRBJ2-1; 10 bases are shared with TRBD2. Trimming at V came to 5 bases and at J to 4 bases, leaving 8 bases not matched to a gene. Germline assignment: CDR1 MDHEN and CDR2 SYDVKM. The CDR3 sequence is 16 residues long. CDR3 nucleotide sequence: TGTGCCAGCAGTGCACTACTAGCGGGGACGTACAATGAGCAGTTCTTC. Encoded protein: CASSALLAGTYNEQFF.

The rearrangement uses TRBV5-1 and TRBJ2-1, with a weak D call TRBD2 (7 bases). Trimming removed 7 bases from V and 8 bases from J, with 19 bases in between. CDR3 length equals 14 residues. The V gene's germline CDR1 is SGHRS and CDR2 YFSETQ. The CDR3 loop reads CASCQTGGSYEQFF. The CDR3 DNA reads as TGCGCCAGCTGCCAGACGGGGGGCTCGTATGAGCAGTTCTTC.

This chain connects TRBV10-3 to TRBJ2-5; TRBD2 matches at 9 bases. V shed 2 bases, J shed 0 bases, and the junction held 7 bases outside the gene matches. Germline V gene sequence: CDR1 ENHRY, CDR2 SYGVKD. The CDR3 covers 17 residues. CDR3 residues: CAISEELAGAYQETQYF. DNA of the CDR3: TGTGCCATCAGTGAGGAATTAGCGGGAGCTTACCAAGAGACCCAGTACTTC.

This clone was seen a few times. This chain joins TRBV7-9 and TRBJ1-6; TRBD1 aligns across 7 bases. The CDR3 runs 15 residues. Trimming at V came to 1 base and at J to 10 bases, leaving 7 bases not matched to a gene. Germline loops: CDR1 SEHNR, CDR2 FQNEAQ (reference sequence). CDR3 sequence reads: CASSLGGGKVSPLHF. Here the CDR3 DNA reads TGTGCCAGCAGCTTAGGAGGGGGCAAGGTGTCACCCCTCCACTTT. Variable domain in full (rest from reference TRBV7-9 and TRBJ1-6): DTGVSQNPRHKITKRGQNVTFRCDPISEHNRLYWYRQTLGQGPEFLTYFQNEAQLEKSRLLSDRFSAERPKGSFSTLEIQRTEQGDSAMYLCASSLGGGKVSPLHFGNGTRLTVT.

This CDR3 is CATSDSGGTGTVSYGYTF. The DNA for the CDR3 is TGTGCCACCAGTGACAGTGGCGGGACAGGGACTGTTAGCTATGGCTACACCTTC. The genes are TRBV24-1 and TRBJ1-2, with TRBD1 matching 9 bases. Losses at the gene ends were 4 bases for V and 4 bases for J; bases not matched to a gene: 15. Germline V CDR1 and CDR2: KGHDR, SFDVKD. The CDR3 runs 18 residues.

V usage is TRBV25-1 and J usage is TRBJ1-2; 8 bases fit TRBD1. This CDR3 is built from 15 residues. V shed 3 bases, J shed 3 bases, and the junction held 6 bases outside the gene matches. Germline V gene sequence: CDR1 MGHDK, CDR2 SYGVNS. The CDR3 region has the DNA TGTGCCAGCAGTGAGGGCCAGGGGGCATACTATGGCTACACCTTC. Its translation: CASSEGQGAYYGYTF.

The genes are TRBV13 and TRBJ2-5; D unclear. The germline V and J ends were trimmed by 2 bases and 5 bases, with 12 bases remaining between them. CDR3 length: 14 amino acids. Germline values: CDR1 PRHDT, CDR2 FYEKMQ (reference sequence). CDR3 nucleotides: TGTGCCAGCAGCTTATGGGTAGCTGGGGAGACCCAGTACTTC. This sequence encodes CASSLWVAGETQYF.

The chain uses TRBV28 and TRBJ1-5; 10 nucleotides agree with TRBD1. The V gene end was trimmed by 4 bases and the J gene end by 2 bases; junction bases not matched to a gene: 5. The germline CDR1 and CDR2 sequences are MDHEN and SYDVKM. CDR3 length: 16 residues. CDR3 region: CASSWTGGRGNQPQHF. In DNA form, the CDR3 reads TGTGCCAGCAGTTGGACAGGGGGACGGGGCAATCAGCCCCAGCATTTT.